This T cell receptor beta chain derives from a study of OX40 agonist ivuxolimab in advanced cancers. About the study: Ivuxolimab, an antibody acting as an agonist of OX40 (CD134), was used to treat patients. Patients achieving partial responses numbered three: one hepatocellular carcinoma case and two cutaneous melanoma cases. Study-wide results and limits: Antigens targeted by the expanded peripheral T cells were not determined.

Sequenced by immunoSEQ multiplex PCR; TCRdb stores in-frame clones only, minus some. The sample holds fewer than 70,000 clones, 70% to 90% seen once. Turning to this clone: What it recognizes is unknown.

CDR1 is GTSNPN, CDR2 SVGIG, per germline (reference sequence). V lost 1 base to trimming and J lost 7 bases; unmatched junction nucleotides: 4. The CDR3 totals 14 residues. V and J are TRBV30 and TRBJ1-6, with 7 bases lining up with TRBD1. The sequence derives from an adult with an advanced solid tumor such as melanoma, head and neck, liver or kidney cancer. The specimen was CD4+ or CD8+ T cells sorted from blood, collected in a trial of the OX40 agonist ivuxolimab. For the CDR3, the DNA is TGTGCCTGGAGTGGGGGGACAGTAAATTCACCCCTCCACTTT. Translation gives CAWSGGTVNSPLHF. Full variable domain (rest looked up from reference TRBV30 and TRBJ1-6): SQTIHQWPATLVQPVGSPLSLECTVEGTSNPNLYWYRQAAGRGLQLLFYSVGIGQISSEVPQNLSASRPQDRQFILSSKKLLLSDSGFYLCAWSGGTVNSPLHFGNGTRLTVT.